This T cell receptor beta chain was identified in a study of blood T cells in healthy people across ages. The authors ran a second PCR of about 7 to 11 cycles using a sample-barcoded 5' primer and a J-beta primer mix. MiXCR, applied by TCRdb to the 5' RACE reads, yields one record per CDR3 protein. This sample has approximately 1.5 million distinct CDR3 sequences, with roughly 43% found just once. Sequencing was carried out using blood. This TCR came from a woman younger than 35 in good health.

DNA of the CDR3: TGTGCCAGCAGTTTATCCCAAAAGGACAGGACTAACTATGGCTACACCTTC. Protein sequence: CASSLSQKDRTNYGYTF. This chain connects TRBV28 to TRBJ1-2; TRBD1 aligns across 7 bases. Germline CDR1 reads MDHEN; CDR2 reads SYDVKM. V was pared by 1 base and J by 0 bases, with 8 bases of the junction left unmatched. The CDR3 contains 17 residues.